This T cell receptor beta chain stems from a study of cytomegalovirus exposure and HLA in healthy donors (dated by TCRdb to 2016 to 2017). About the investigation overall: An earlier analysis of several hundred of the donors reported 250 to 300 Gb of sequence data and some 110 million unique TCR beta sequences obtained from about 200 million T cells. Approximately 310 gigabases of sequencing data and 70 million to 85 million unique TCR sequences were included in an early release covering 550 to 650 HLA-typed donors. Of the 350 to 450 genotyped donors, approximately 81% were placed in the genetic ancestry cluster associated with self-reported Caucasian donors. The study aimed to test whether cataloging public T cell receptors could reveal signatures of past pathogen exposure. The study used immunosequencing to profile the T cell repertoires of 666 subjects and linked those repertoires to cytomegalovirus serostatus. A separate validation cohort of 90 to 150 different subjects was used in addition to the 666-subject first cohort. To predict cytomegalovirus infection status, the study combined high-throughput TCR immunosequencing, statistical association of individual TCRs with disease status, and machine learning. In a later analysis, previously published TCR beta repertoires from several hundred donors were re-analyzed and high-resolution HLA genotyping was added so that TCR occurrence patterns could be studied. Rather than drawing on any new phenotypic data, the later analysis identified candidate immune exposures from TCR beta sequences and the way those sequences occurred across donors. An earlier analysis of about 600 of the donors used high-throughput TCR beta sequencing to judge whether each TCR beta V gene segment behaved as functional or pseudogenic. Donor age, sex, ethnicity and CMV serostatus were compiled together with the repertoire data. A later genetic analysis used genome-wide SNP genotypes for about three fifths of the 666 donors, treating that subset as a discovery cohort. Every discovery cohort repertoire had been produced on one sequencing platform. HLA typing included class I and class II loci at four-digit resolution. The number of donors typed differed by locus, with roughly 629-640 for A, B, C, DRB1 and DQB1, around 500 for DQA1, approximately 580 for DPA1, and approximately 470 for DPB1. Because of strong linkage in the cohort, five DR-DQ haplotypes were treated as single units for association and clustering. On average, roughly 250,000 unique TCR beta nucleotide sequences were sequenced per donor among some 420 genotyped donors of the cohort, with about 17% of those sequences being non-productive.

The library relied on the immunoSEQ multiplex PCR assay. A mixture of 60 forward primers for TCR Vbeta segments and 13 reverse primers for TCR Jbeta segments was used in the multiplex PCR. A multiplex PCR assay on genomic DNA amplified the CDR3 region of rearranged TCR beta genes. The amplified TCR beta libraries were sequenced on the Illumina HiSeq System as 87-base-pair reads. On the authors' methods: Across the 666 repertoires, a later analysis counted roughly 77 million unique TCR beta chains, some 11 million of which were shared by at least two donors. A nearest-neighbor algorithm error-corrected the raw reads and collapsed the reads into unique sequences, merging closely related sequences to remove PCR and sequencing errors. To assign V, D and J gene segments, CDR3 sequences were aligned to IMGT reference sequences. Each retained sequence needed at least a six-nucleotide match to both a V gene segment and a J gene segment. A rearrangement counted as productive if the CDR3 had no stop codons and remained in frame with V and J, and every other rearrangement counted as non-productive. CDR3 was defined according to IMGT convention as the region running from the second conserved V-encoded cysteine to the conserved J-encoded phenylalanine. Sequences without an unambiguous match to a single V gene segment were excluded from the earlier analysis of about 600 of the donors. In an earlier analysis of 587 of the donors, a V segment was called functional when productive rearrangements were above 56.7%, and segregating when the standard deviation between donors exceeded 5%. A statistical classification framework was developed to diagnose cytomegalovirus status using the catalog of TCR beta chain sequences. In a later analysis, V and J genes were assigned by comparing TCR nucleotide sequences against IMGT/GENE-DB human TR gene sequences. A later analysis assigned CDR3 sequences and most-parsimonious VDJ recombination scenarios with the TCRdist pipeline. A later analysis defined each TCR beta chain by its CDR3 amino acid sequence plus V-gene family, and excluded reads lacking a unique V-gene family. A later analysis removed several hundred highly shared, low-generation-probability nucleotide sequences to deal with suspected cross-contamination and a sequencing artifact. A later analysis calculated a clonal expansion index for each public chain from normalized within-repertoire ranks of inferred template counts. In a later analysis, generation probabilities were computed with a VDJ recombination model fitted to out-of-frame rearrangements, and the resulting probabilities were checked against IGoR. In a later analysis, hypergeometric tests were used to score TCR-TCR, TCR-HLA and TCR-CMV co-occurrence, with a repertoire-size bias correction applied to TCR pairs. False discovery rates were estimated in a later analysis by permuting HLA or CMV assignments 20 times. In a later analysis, co-occurring TCRs were grouped using DBSCAN, and TCRdist sequence similarity was added for clustering within HLA-allele-positive subsets. Repertoires with fewer than 30,000 or more than 120,000 public chains, plus five repertoires with anomalous nucleotide sharing, were excluded from co-occurrence clustering. Entries here come from immuneACCESS through TCRdb and include only in-frame sequences with V and J called. Some clones fail to appear in such tables; in the studies checked, an unresolved V gene covers under half of the shortfall, and the cause of the remainder is unknown. V, J and clone size are taken as reported in that table, and D and trimming were inferred from the DNA itself. This sample's clone table shows 200,000 to 250,000 clones. Roughly 0.98% of the sample comes from the top ten.

The cohort comprised several hundred healthy bone marrow donors. Cohort members were all nominally healthy when sampled, although unrecorded immune exposures were likely present. The donor was CMV seropositive and belonged to the group of around 300 seropositive cohort members. Every donor gave a peripheral blood sample, and the peripheral blood mononuclear cells from that sample were used for TCR beta sequencing. The Qiagen DNeasy Blood Extraction Kit was used to extract genomic DNA from the blood cell samples. According to the germline V gene, CDR1 reads SGHDN and CDR2 reads FVKESK. Including the terminal cysteine and phenylalanine, the CDR3 comprises 14 residues. The read is trimmed to its CDR3 DNA, 42 bases read in frame from base 1. The V and J ends are trimmed by 0 bases and 4 bases, leaving 4 bases between them. What the study reported, not specific to this receptor: It was suggested by the authors that the approach could potentially be generalized to other disease states and immunological phenotypes. A further reported finding was that TCR beta sequences accurately predicted the HLA-A and HLA-B alleles for most subjects in the first cohort. When HLA alleles, especially DR and DQ, strongly co-occurred, TCR associations were difficult to assign to individual alleles. For the cohort, immune exposure information was limited to CMV serostatus. According to a later genetic analysis, donors in an Asian-associated ancestry cluster had fewer N-insertions in productive TCRs than the roughly 660-donor mean. In a later analysis, most CMV-associated TCR beta chains were found to appear HLA-restricted, with HLA associations seemingly driven largely by CMV exposure. Linkage disequilibrium might explain the correlated functional status among segregating V segments, but an unknown experimental factor could not be excluded. A cluster of highly shared sequence variants was judged likely to be a technical artifact of the sequencing pipeline. Presence/absence analyses assumed roughly uniform sequencing depth across donors, an assumption that may not hold. The study gave a list of 150 to 200 TCR beta chains associated with cytomegalovirus. A later analysis found that TCR association rates varied across HLA loci, with DRB1 alleles showing the most associated TCRs and HLA-C alleles the fewest. In a later genetic analysis, a missense DCLRE1C variant was associated with V-gene and J-gene trimming of TCR beta chains, and the association was replicated in an independent cohort. In a later analysis, more than 15,000 TCR beta sequences were associated with specific HLA alleles at a false discovery rate of 0.05. In vitro tests confirmed that three of the cytomegalovirus-associated TCR beta chains recognize cytomegalovirus antigens. Because HLA typing was missing for some donors at each locus, association tests included only the typed subset. Several of the top co-occurrence clusters appeared to be linked to parvovirus B19, influenza, CMV and Epstein-Barr virus, according to a later analysis. The earlier analysis of approximately 590 of the donors excluded seventeen rarely observed V segments, including chromosome 9 orphons, because counts were too low. Across donors, most TCR sequences were observed very rarely, whereas some public TCRs were present in many individuals. In an earlier analysis of some 540 of the donors, most TCR beta V segments appeared in productive rearrangements about 90% or about 30% of the time, broadly matching IMGT annotations. In both the original and validation cohorts, the classifier was reported to diagnose cytomegalovirus status with high specificity and sensitivity. Compared with equally common non-associated chains, HLA-associated TCR beta chains in a later analysis were more clonally expanded and had lower generation probabilities. The 87-base-pair reads could not distinguish some IMGT-functional V segments, including TRBV6-2 and TRBV6-3, so those segments were excluded. In this cohort, only TCR beta chains were sequenced, and detectable features were limited by the absence of alpha or paired-chain data.

As concerns this clone: Its recognized antigen is unknown.

The V and J segments used are TRBV14 and TRBJ1-6; the D gene remains uncertain. The TCR sequence derives from a woman under 40 in good health and CMV-seropositive. Sequencing input: PBMCs. The base sequence is TGTGCCAGCAGCCAAGACGGGTATAATTCACCCCTCCACTTT. Translated, it gives CASSQDGYNSPLHF.